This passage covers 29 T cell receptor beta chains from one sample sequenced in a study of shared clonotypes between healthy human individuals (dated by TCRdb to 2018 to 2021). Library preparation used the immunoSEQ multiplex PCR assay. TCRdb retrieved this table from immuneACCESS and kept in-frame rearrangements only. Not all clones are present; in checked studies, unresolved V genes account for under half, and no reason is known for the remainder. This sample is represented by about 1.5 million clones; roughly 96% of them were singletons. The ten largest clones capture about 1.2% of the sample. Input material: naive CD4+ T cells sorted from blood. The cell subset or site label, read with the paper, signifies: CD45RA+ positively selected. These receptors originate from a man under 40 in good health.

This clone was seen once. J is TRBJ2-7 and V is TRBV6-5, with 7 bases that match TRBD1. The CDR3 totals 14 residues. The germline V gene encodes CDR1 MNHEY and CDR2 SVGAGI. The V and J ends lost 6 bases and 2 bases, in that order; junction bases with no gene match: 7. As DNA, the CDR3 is TGTGCCAGCAGGCTGGACAGGTTGGCCTACGAGCAGTACTTC. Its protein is CASRLDRLAYEQYF.

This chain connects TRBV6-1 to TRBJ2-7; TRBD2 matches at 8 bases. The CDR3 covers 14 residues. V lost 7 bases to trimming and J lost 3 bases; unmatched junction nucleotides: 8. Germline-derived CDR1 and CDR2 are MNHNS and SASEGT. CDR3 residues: CASTLTSGNYEQYF. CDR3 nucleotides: TGTGCCAGCACTTTAACTAGCGGAAACTACGAGCAGTACTTC.

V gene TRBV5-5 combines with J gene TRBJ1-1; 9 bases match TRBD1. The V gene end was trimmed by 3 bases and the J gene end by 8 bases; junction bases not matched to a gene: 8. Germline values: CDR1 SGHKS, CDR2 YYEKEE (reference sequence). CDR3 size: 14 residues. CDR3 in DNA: TGTGCCAGCAGCTCTACAGGGGGCGGGTCCGAAGCTTTCTTT. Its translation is CASSSTGGGSEAFF.

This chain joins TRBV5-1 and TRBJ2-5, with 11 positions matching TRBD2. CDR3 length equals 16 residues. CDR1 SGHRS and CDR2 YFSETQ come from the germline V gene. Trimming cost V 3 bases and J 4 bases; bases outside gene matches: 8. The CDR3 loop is CASSWGLAGGGETQYF. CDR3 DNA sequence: TGCGCCAGCAGCTGGGGGCTAGCGGGAGGTGGAGAGACCCAGTACTTC.

The CDR3 protein is CASSLIGRASYNEQFF. As DNA, the CDR3 is TGTGCCAGCAGTTTGATAGGGAGAGCCTCCTACAATGAGCAGTTCTTC. This chain connects TRBV28 to TRBJ2-1, with TRBD2 as a possible D gene (5 bases). The ends were cut back, 3 bases at V and 0 bases at J, with 12 bases in the middle. Germline-derived CDR1 and CDR2 are MDHEN and SYDVKM. The CDR3 is 16 amino acids. Full variable domain (outside the CDR3, taken from reference TRBV28 and TRBJ2-1): DVKVTQSSRYLVKRTGEKVFLECVQDMDHENMFWYRQDPGLGLRLIYFSYDVKMKEKGDIPEGYSVSREKKERFSLILESASTNQTSMYLCASSLIGRASYNEQFFGPGTRLTVL.

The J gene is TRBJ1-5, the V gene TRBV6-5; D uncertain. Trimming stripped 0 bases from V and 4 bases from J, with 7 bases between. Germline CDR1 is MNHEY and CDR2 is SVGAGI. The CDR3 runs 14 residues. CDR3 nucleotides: TGTGCCAGCAGTTACTCTCTCATGAATCAGCCCCAGCATTTT. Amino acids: CASSYSLMNQPQHF.

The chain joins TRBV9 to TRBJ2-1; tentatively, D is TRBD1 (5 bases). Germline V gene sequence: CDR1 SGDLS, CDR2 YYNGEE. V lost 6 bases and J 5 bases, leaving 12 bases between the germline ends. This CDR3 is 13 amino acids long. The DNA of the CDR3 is TGTGCCAGCACCTATGACAGAAACAATGAGCAGTTCTTC. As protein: CASTYDRNNEQFF.

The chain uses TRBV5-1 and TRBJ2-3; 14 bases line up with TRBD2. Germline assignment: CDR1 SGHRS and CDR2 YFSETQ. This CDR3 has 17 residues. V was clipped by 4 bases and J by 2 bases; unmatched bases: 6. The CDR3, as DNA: TGCGCCAGCAGCCAGGGACTAGCGGGAGCTTTCACAGATACGCAGTATTTT. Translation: CASSQGLAGAFTDTQYF.

CDR3 sequence: CASSSERARGGGNIQYF. The CDR3 nucleotides read TGTGCCAGCAGCTCAGAGCGGGCGCGGGGGGGTGGAAACATTCAGTACTTC. The V gene is TRBV7-2, the J gene TRBJ2-4, with 9 bases matching TRBD2. The CDR3 is made up of 17 amino acids. J was trimmed by 6 bases and V by 4 bases; bases with no gene match: 13. Germline CDR1 and CDR2: SGHTA and FQGNSA.

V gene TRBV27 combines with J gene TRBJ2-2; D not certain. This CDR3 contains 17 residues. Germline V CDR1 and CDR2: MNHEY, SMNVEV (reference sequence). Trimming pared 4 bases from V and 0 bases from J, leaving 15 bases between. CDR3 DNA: TGTGCCAGCAGTTCCGCCGTAGAGGTAGCGAACACCGGGGAGCTGTTTTTT. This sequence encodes CASSSAVEVANTGELFF.

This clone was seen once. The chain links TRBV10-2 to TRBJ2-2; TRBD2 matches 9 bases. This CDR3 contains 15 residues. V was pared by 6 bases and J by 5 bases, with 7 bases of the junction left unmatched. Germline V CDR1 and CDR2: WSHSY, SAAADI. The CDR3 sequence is CASREIAGVTGELFF. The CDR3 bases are TGCGCCAGCAGAGAAATAGCGGGAGTGACCGGGGAGCTGTTTTTT.

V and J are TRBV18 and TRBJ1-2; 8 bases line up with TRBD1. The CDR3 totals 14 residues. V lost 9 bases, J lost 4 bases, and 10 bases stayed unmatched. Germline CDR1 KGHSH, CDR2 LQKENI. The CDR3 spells CARPRDRHIYGYTF. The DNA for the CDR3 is TGTGCCAGGCCCAGGGACAGGCACATCTATGGCTACACCTTC.

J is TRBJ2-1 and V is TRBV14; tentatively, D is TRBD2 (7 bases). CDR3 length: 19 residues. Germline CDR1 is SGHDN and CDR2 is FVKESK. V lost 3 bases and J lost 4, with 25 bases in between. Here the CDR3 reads CASSQAAIPGGPRYNEQFF. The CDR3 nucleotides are TGTGCCAGCAGCCAGGCCGCTATCCCGGGGGGCCCTAGGTACAATGAGCAGTTCTTC.

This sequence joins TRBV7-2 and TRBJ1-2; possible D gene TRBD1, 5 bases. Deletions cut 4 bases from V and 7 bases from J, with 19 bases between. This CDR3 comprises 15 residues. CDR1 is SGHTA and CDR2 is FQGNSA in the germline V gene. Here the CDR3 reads CASSYPGPIRSGYTF. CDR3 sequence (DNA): TGTGCCAGCAGCTACCCGGGACCCATTCGTTCTGGCTACACCTTC.

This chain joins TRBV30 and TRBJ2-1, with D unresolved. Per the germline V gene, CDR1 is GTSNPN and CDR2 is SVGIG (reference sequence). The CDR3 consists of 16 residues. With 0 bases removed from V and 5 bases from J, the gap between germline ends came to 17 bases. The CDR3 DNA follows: TGTGCCTGGAGTGTTCCCCTAGAGGTTAGTGACAATGAGCAGTTCTTC. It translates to CAWSVPLEVSDNEQFF.

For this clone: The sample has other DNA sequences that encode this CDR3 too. The CDR3 reads CASSIREKLFF. CDR3 coding DNA: TGTGCCAGTAGTATCCGTGAAAAACTGTTTTTT. This rearrangement joins TRBV19 to TRBJ1-4; D not resolved. Germline CDR1 reads LNHDA; CDR2 reads SQIVND (reference sequence). V lost 3 bases and J lost 7, with 3 bases in between. This CDR3 is built from 11 residues. Filled out from reference TRBV19 and TRBJ1-4, the complete variable domain reads DGGITQSPKYLFRKEGQNVTLSCEQNLNHDAMYWYRQDPGQGLRLIYYSQIVNDFQKGDIAEGYSVSREKKESFPLTVTSAQKNPTAFYLCASSIREKLFFGSGTQLSVL.

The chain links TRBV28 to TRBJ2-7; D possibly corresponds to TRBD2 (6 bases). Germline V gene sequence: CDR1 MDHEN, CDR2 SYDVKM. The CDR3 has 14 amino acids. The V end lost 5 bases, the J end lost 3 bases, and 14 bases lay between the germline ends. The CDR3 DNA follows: TGTGCCAGCAGTACCCCGACTAGTTTCTACGAGCAGTACTTC. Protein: CASSTPTSFYEQYF.

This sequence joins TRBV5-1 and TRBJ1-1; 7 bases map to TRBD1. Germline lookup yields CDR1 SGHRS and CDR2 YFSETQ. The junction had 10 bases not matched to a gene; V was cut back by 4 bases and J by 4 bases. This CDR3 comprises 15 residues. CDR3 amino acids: CASSLPTGPVTEAFF. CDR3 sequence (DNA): TGCGCCAGCAGCCTTCCGACAGGGCCTGTCACTGAAGCTTTCTTT.

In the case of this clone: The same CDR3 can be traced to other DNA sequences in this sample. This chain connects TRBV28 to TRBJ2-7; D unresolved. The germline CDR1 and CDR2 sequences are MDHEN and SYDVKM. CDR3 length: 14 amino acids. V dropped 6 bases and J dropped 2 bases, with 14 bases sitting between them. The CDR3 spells CASSLLGRTYEQYF. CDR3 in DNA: TGTGCCAGCAGCCTACTTGGACGAACCTACGAGCAGTACTTC.

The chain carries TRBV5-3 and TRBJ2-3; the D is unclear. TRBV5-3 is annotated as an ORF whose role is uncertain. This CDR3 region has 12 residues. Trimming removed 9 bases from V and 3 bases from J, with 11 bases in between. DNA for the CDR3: TGTGCCACCCGCCAGAGAACAGATACGCAGTATTTT. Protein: CATRQRTDTQYF.

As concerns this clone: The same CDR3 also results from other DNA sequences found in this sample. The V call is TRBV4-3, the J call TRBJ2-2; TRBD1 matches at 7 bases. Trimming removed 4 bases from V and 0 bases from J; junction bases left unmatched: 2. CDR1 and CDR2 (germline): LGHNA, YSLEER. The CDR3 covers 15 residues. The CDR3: CASSLGTANTGELFF. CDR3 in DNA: TGCGCCAGCAGCCTCGGGACAGCGAACACCGGGGAGCTGTTTTTT.

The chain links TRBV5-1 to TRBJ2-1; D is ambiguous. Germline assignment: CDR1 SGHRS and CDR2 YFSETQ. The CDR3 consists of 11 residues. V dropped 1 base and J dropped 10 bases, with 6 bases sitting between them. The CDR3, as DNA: TGCGCCAGCAGCTTGCGAGCGGAGCAGTTCTTC. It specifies CASSLRAEQFF.

CDR3 in DNA: TGTGCCAGCAGTTACTTCTCGCGGAGGTCCTACGAGCAGTACTTC. Protein product: CASSYFSRRSYEQYF. The gene calls are TRBV6-5 and TRBJ2-7; possibly TRBD2 for D (5 bases). There are 15 residues in the CDR3. Per the germline V gene, CDR1 is MNHEY and CDR2 is SVGAGI. V was trimmed by 1 base and J by 1 base, leaving 11 bases between them.

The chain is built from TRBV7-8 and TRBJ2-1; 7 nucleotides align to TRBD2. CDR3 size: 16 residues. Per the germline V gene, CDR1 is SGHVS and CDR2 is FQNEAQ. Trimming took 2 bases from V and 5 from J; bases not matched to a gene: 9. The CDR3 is CASSLSASGQNNEQFF. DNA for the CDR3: TGTGCCAGCAGCTTATCGGCTAGCGGCCAAAACAATGAGCAGTTCTTC.

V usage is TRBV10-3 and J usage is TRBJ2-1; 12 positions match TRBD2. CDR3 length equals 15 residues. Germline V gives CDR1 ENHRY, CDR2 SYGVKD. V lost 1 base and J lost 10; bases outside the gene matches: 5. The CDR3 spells CAISELAGTSGEQFF. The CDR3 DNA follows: TGTGCCATCAGTGAGTTAGCGGGGACTAGCGGGGAGCAGTTCTTC.

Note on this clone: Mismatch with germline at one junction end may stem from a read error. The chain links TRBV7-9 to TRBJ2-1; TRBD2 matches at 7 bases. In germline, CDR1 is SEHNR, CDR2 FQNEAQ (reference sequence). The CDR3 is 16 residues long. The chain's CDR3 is CASTLTHGTTHNEQFF. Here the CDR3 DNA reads TGTGCCAGCACCTTAACCCACGGGACTACCCACAATGAGCAGTTCTTC.

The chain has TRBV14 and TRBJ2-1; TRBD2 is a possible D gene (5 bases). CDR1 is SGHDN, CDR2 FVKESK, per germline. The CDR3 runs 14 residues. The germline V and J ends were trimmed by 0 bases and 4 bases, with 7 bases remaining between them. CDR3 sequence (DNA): TGTGCCAGCAGCCAAGAACGGGGTTACAATGAGCAGTTCTTC. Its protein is CASSQERGYNEQFF.

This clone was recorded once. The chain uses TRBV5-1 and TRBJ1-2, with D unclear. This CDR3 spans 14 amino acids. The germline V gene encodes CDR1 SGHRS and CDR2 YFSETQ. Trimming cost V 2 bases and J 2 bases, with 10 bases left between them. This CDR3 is CASSLGTQNYGYTF. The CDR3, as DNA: TGCGCCAGCAGCTTAGGAACACAAAACTATGGCTACACCTTC.

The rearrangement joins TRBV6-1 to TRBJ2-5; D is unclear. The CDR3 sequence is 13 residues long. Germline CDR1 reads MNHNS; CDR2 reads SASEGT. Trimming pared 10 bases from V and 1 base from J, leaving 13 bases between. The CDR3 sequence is CATLGDLQETQYF. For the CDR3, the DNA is TGTGCCACCCTCGGAGATCTCCAAGAGACCCAGTACTTC.